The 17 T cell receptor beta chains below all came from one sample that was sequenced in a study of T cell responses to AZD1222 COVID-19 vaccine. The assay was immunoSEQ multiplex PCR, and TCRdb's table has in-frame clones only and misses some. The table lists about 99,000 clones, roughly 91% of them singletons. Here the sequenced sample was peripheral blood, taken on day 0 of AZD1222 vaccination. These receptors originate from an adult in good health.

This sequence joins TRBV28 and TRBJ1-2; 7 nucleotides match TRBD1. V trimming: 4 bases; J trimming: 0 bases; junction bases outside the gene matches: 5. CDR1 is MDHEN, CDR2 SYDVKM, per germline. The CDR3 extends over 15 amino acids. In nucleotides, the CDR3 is TGTGCCAGCAGTTCGCCCACAGGGGCTAACTATGGCTACACCTTC. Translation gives CASSSPTGANYGYTF.

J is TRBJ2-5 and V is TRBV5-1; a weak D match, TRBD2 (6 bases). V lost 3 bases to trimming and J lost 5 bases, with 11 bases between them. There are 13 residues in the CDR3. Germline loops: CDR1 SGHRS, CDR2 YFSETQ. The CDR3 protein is CASSWGDGETQYF. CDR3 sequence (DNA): TGCGCCAGCAGCTGGGGGGACGGGGAGACCCAGTACTTC.

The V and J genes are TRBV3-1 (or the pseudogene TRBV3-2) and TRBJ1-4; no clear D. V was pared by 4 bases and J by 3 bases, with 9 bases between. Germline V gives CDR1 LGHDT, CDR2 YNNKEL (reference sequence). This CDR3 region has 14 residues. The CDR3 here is CASSPRAANEKLFF. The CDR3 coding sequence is TGTGCCAGCAGCCCGAGGGCAGCTAATGAAAAACTGTTTTTT.

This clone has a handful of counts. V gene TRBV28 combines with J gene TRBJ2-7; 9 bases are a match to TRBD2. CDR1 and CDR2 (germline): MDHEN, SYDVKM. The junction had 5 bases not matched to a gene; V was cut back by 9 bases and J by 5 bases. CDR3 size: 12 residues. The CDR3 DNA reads TGTGCCAGTGGGACTAGCATCCACGAGCAGTACTTC. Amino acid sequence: CASGTSIHEQYF.

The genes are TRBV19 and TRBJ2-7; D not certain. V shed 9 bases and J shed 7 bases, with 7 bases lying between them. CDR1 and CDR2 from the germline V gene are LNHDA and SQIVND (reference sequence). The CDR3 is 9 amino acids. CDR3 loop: CASLGEQYF. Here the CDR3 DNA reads TGTGCCAGCCTGGGGGAGCAGTACTTC.

Here the CDR3 DNA reads TGTGCCACCAGATTGACAGGGAACACTGAAGCTTTCTTT. It yields the protein CATRLTGNTEAFF. This chain joins TRBV24-1 and TRBJ1-1; tentatively, D is TRBD1 (6 bases). Germline values: CDR1 KGHDR, CDR2 SFDVKD. The V and J ends lost 7 bases and 1 base respectively, with 9 bases between them. CDR3 length: 13 amino acids.

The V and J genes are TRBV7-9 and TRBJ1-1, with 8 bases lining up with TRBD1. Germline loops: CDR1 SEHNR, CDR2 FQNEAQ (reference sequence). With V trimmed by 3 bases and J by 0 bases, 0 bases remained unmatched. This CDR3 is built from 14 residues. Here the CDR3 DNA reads TGTGCCAGCAGCTTGACAGGGGTGAACACTGAAGCTTTCTTT. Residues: CASSLTGVNTEAFF. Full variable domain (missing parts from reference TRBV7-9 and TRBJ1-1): DTGVSQNPRHKITKRGQNVTFRCDPISEHNRLYWYRQTLGQGPEFLTYFQNEAQLEKSRLLSDRFSAERPKGSFSTLEIQRTEQGDSAMYLCASSLTGVNTEAFFGQGTRLTVV.

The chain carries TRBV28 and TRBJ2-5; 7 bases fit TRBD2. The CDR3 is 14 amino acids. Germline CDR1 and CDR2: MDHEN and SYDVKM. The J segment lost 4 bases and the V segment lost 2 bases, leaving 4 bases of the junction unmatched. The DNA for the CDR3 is TGTGCCAGCAGTTTAGGGAGGGCGGGAGAGACCCAGTACTTC. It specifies CASSLGRAGETQYF.

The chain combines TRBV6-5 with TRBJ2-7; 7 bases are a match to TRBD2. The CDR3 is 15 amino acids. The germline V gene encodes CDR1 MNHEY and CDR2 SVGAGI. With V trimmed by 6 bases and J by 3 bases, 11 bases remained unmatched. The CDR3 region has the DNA TGTGCCAGCAGCCCCGCTGTTGGGAGGGTCTACGAGCAGTACTTC. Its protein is CASSPAVGRVYEQYF.

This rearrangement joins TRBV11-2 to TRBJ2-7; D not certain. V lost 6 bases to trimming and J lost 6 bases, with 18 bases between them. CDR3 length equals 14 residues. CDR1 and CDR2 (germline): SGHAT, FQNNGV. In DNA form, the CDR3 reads TGTGCCAGCAGATCCCCCGGACGGTCGGTCGAGCAGTACTTC. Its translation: CASRSPGRSVEQYF.

The CDR3 DNA reads TGTGCCAGCAGCTTAGTGCCAGGGGCTGTGGAAAAACTGTTTTTT. It specifies CASSLVPGAVEKLFF. The J gene is TRBJ1-4, the V gene TRBV7-2, with D perhaps matching TRBD1 (6 bases). The CDR3 spans 15 residues. Germline V gene sequence: CDR1 SGHTA, CDR2 FQGNSA. The V end was cut by 1 base, the J end by 8 bases, with 14 bases between.

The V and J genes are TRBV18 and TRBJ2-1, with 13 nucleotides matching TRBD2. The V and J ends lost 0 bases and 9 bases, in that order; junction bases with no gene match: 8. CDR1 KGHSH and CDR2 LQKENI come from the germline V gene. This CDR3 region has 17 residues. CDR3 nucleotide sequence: TGTGCCAGCTCACCACCGGGGACTAGCGGGACGTGGGGTGAGCAGTTCTTC. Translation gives CASSPPGTSGTWGEQFF.

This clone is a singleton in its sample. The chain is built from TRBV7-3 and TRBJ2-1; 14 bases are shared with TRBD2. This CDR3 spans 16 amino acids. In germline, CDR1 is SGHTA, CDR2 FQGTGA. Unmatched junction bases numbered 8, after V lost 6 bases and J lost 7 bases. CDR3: CASRRGLAGGENEQFF. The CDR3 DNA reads TGTGCCAGCAGGCGAGGACTAGCGGGAGGAGAAAATGAGCAGTTCTTC.

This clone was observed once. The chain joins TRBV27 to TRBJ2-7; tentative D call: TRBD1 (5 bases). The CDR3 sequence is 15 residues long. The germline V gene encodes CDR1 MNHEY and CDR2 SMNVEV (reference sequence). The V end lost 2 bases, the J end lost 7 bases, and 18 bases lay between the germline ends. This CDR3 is CASSLQLRGNGEQYF. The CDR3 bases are TGTGCCAGCAGTTTACAACTAAGGGGAAATGGGGAGCAGTACTTC.

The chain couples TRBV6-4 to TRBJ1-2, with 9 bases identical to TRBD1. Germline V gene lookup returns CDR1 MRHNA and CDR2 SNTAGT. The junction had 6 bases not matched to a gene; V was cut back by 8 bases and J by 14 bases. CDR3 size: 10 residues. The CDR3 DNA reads TGTGCCAGCCCGACAGGGGGAAAAACCTTC. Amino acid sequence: CASPTGGKTF.

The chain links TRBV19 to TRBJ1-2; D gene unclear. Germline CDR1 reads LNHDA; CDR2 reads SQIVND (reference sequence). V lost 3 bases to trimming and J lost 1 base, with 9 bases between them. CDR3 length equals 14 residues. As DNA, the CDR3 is TGTGCCAGTAGTATTAGAGGAGGTAACTATGGCTACACCTTC. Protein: CASSIRGGNYGYTF.

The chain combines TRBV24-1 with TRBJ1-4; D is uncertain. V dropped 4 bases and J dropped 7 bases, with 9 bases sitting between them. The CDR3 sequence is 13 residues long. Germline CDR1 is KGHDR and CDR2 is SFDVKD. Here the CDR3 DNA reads TGTGCCACCAGTGACTCGGACGGTGAAAAACTGTTTTTT. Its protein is CATSDSDGEKLFF.